This passage covers 8 T cell receptor beta chains from one sample sequenced in a study of T-cell memory formation after mild COVID-19. Each CDR3 protein gets one entry after TCRdb re-called the 5' RACE reads with MiXCR. The sample contains about 260,000 distinct CDR3 sequences, approximately 8% of which appear only once. Sequenced input: PBMCs or a T cell subset sorted from them (not recorded which). The receptors originated from a man between 18 and 29 years old who had mild COVID-19 (a few samples of this study predate the infection). Cell type and time point are not known.

This clonotype was observed at least ten times. This chain links TRBV5-5 with TRBJ2-2; D not certain. V lost 0 bases and J lost 2, with 8 bases in between. The V gene's germline CDR1 is SGHKS and CDR2 YYEKEE (reference sequence). CDR3 length equals 15 residues. The CDR3 protein is CASSLAVVNTGELFF. CDR3 DNA sequence: TGTGCCAGCAGCTTGGCAGTGGTCAACACCGGGGAGCTGTTTTTT.

The chain couples TRBV10-3 to TRBJ2-7, with TRBD1 matching over 9 bases. Germline assignment: CDR1 ENHRY and CDR2 SYGVKD. This CDR3 spans 14 amino acids. V was pared by 4 bases and J by 5 bases, with 6 bases of the junction left unmatched. The CDR3 region is CAISAGQGPNEQYV. The CDR3 bases are TGTGCCATCAGTGCGGGACAGGGTCCCAACGAGCAGTACGTC.

The chain's CDR3 is CSVASTRAFF. The DNA of the CDR3 is TGCAGCGTTGCCTCAACGAGGGCTTTCTTT. This chain links TRBV29-1 with TRBJ1-1; D ambiguous. CDR3 size: 10 residues. With 4 bases removed from V and 11 bases from J, the gap between germline ends came to 11 bases. CDR1 is SQVTM, CDR2 ANQGSEA, per germline.

A few counts support this clonotype. CDR3 sequence (DNA): TGTGCCAGCAGCTTCCCCCGGGGGGCAGGAGATACGCAGTATTTT. It codes for CASSFPRGAGDTQYF. J is TRBJ2-3 and V is TRBV7-8; tentatively, D is TRBD2 (7 bases). The V and J ends lost 3 bases and 5 bases respectively, with 15 bases between them. The CDR3 has 15 amino acids. Germline CDR1 reads SGHVS; CDR2 reads FQNEAQ. Full variable domain (rest looked up from reference TRBV7-8 and TRBJ2-3): GAGVSQSPRYKVAKRGQDVALRCDPISGHVSLFWYQQALGQGPEFLTYFQNEAQLDKSGLPSDRFFAERPEGSVSTLKIQRTQQEDSAVYLCASSFPRGAGDTQYFGPGTRLTVL.

A word on this clonotype: The junction does not match germline at one end; this may be a read error. The chain has TRBV20-1 and TRBJ2-5; D possibly matches TRBD1 or TRBD2 (5 bases each). The CDR3 is 10 residues long. Germline lookup yields CDR1 DFQATT and CDR2 SNEGSKA (reference sequence). CDR3 nucleotides: TGCAGTGCTAGAGATGGGACCGCACACTTC. It translates to CSARDGTAHF.

This clonotype was found a few times. The chain couples TRBV6-4 to TRBJ2-1; 11 bases map to TRBD2. V lost 5 bases, J lost 8 bases, and 11 bases stayed unmatched. The CDR3 extends over 16 amino acids. Germline CDR1 reads MRHNA; CDR2 reads SNTAGT. In DNA form, the CDR3 reads TGTGCCAGCAGTCATGGGACTAGCGGAACCTTGGATGAGCAGTTCTTC. Translated, it gives CASSHGTSGTLDEQFF.

Many counts were recorded for this clonotype. This chain uses TRBV11-3 with TRBJ2-4; possibly TRBD1 or TRBD2 for D (5 bases each). Trimming took 3 bases from V and 9 from J, leaving 9 bases between them. The CDR3 is 12 residues long. Germline V gives CDR1 SGHNT, CDR2 YENEEA. This CDR3 is CASSFRDGIQYF. The CDR3 DNA sequence: TGTGCCAGCAGCTTCAGGGACGGCATTCAGTACTTC.

This clonotype was found a few times. The chain is built from TRBV4-3 and TRBJ2-5; tentatively, D is TRBD1 (6 bases). With 0 bases removed from V and 5 bases from J, the gap between germline ends came to 13 bases. The CDR3 consists of 15 residues. Germline CDR1 reads LGHNA; CDR2 reads YSLEER. This chain's CDR3 is CASSQDITGWETQYF. CDR3 sequence (DNA): TGCGCCAGCAGCCAAGATATTACAGGGTGGGAGACCCAGTACTTC.